This passage covers 28 T cell receptor beta chains from one sample sequenced in a study of blood T cells in healthy people across ages. The second PCR ran about 6 to 12 cycles with a sample-barcoded 5' primer and J-beta primers. Each CDR3 protein is one row after TCRdb ran MiXCR on the 5' RACE reads. The repertoire has about 930,000 distinct CDR3 sequences, almost 30% of them found once; the top ten carry 9.5% to 13%. This same sample was also taken into another study, of T cells of mothers and their children.

What was sequenced was blood. All receptors come from a woman between 40 and 50 years old in good health.

This chain uses TRBV27 with TRBJ1-1; 8 nucleotides match TRBD1. Germline trimming cut 3 bases from V and 2 bases from J; bases unmatched to any gene: 8. Germline CDR1 is MNHEY and CDR2 is SMNVEV (reference sequence). CDR3 size: 16 residues. The CDR3 sequence is CASSLGQDRANTEAFF. In DNA, the CDR3 is TGTGCCAGCAGTTTGGGGCAGGACAGGGCCAACACTGAAGCTTTCTTT.

This clonotype has only one observation. The chain employs TRBV7-3 and TRBJ2-2; 9 bases are shared with TRBD1. CDR3 size: 14 residues. Trimming cost V 8 bases and J 5 bases; bases outside gene matches: 6. The germline V gene encodes CDR1 SGHTA and CDR2 FQGTGA. CDR3 DNA sequence: TGTGCCAGCCGCCGGGACAGGGTGACCGGGGAGCTGTTTTTT. The encoded protein is CASRRDRVTGELFF. Full variable domain (missing parts from reference TRBV7-3 and TRBJ2-2): GAGVSQTPSNKVTEKGKYVELRCDPISGHTALYWYRQSLGQGPEFLIYFQGTGAADDSGLPNDRFFAVRPEGSVSTLKIQRTERGDSAVYLCASRRDRVTGELFFGEGSRLTVL.

Many counts were recorded for this clonotype. The chain combines TRBV20-1 with TRBJ1-1, with a tentative D call TRBD1 (6 bases). Deletions cut 6 bases from V and 4 bases from J, with 15 bases between. The CDR3 runs to 13 residues. From germline, CDR1 is DFQATT and CDR2 SNEGSKA (reference sequence). The DNA for the CDR3 is TGCAGTGCCGTCAGGGGAACGGTCACTGAAGCTTTCTTT. Translation: CSAVRGTVTEAFF.

In the case of this clonotype: One base away lies a much larger clone, so this may be a sequencing read error. V usage is TRBV13 and J usage is TRBJ2-3, with a possible D match to TRBD2 (6 bases). The CDR3 consists of 15 residues. The germline gives CDR1 PRHDT, CDR2 FYEKMQ (reference sequence). The CDR3 here is CASSFSSGNTDAQYF. The CDR3 nucleotides are TGTGCCAGCAGCTTCAGTAGCGGCAACACAGATGCGCAGTATTTT.

This clonotype was seen a few times. The chain has TRBV4-3 and TRBJ1-2, with TRBD1 matching over 11 bases. Trimming cost V 4 bases and J 4 bases; bases outside gene matches: 8. The germline V gene encodes CDR1 LGHNA and CDR2 YSLEER. The CDR3 has 16 residues. This CDR3 reads CASSPEAGTGGYGYTF. The CDR3 DNA reads TGCGCCAGCAGCCCTGAAGCCGGGACAGGGGGCTATGGCTACACCTTC.

The chain carries TRBV9 and TRBJ1-3; no clear D. This CDR3 spans 13 amino acids. In germline, CDR1 is SGDLS, CDR2 YYNGEE. The V and J ends lost 2 bases and 4 bases respectively, with 7 bases between them. The chain's CDR3 is CASSVLPGNTIYF. DNA for the CDR3: TGTGCCAGCAGCGTGTTACCCGGAAACACCATATATTTT.

This clonotype was detected many times. The V call is TRBV27, the J call TRBJ1-2, with a possible D match to TRBD1 (6 bases). CDR1 MNHEY and CDR2 SMNVEV come from the germline V gene (reference sequence). The CDR3 contains 12 residues. Trimming took off 8 bases at V and 8 bases at J, with 15 bases between the two ends. The CDR3, as DNA: TGTGCCAGCCGCGGGGGCGGAAGAGGCTACACCTTC. It codes for CASRGGGRGYTF.

This chain links TRBV7-6 with TRBJ1-6; 7 nucleotides match TRBD1. The CDR3 has 16 amino acids. In germline, CDR1 is SGHVS, CDR2 FNYEAQ. V was clipped by 0 bases and J by 10 bases; unmatched bases: 9. The CDR3 sequence: CASSLASNRGGSPLHF. The CDR3 DNA sequence: TGTGCCAGCAGCTTAGCGTCAAACAGGGGAGGATCACCCCTCCACTTT.

In its sample, this clonotype was seen many times. J is TRBJ1-1 and V is TRBV6-6; no clear D gene. The CDR3 totals 14 residues. Germline V lookup: CDR1 MNHNY, CDR2 SVGAGI (reference sequence). The germline V and J ends were trimmed by 2 bases and 1 base, with 8 bases remaining between them. Here the CDR3 reads CASSYAERNTEAFF. DNA for the CDR3: TGTGCCAGCAGTTACGCGGAAAGGAACACTGAAGCTTTCTTT.

This clonotype came up a few times. The chain employs TRBV7-9 and TRBJ1-1, with D possibly matching TRBD1 (6 bases). The CDR3 runs 17 residues. Germline CDR1 and CDR2: SEHNR and FQNEAQ (reference sequence). Trimming stripped 1 base from V and 0 bases from J, with 15 bases between. The CDR3: CASSLVRRGVMNTEAFF. For the CDR3, the DNA is TGTGCCAGCAGCTTAGTACGCAGGGGAGTTATGAACACTGAAGCTTTCTTT.

Ten or more counts support this clonotype. This sequence joins TRBV29-1 and TRBJ2-1; a weak D match, TRBD2 (7 bases). The V end lost 1 base, the J end lost 6 bases, and 16 bases lay between the germline ends. This CDR3 region has 15 residues. Germline assignment: CDR1 SQVTM and CDR2 ANQGSEA. The CDR3 DNA sequence: TGCAGCGTTGAAGGTGGGGGGGCACCTGTCAATGAGCAGTTCTTC. As protein: CSVEGGGAPVNEQFF.

The chain couples TRBV20-1 to TRBJ2-4, with D uncertain. The better agreement between TRBJ2-7 and the DNA end casts doubt on the J call. The CDR3 is made up of 14 amino acids. Germline V gene lookup returns CDR1 DFQATT and CDR2 SNEGSKA (reference sequence). The DNA of the CDR3 is TGCAGTGCTAGAAAACGGTTATCGAACTACGAGCAGTACTTC. It codes for CSARKRLSNYEQYF.

This clonotype was observed a single time. Its ends do not fully match the called genes, so a read error is possible. The chain uses TRBV7-3 and TRBJ2-3; D may be TRBD2 (5 bases). The CDR3 consists of 13 residues. Germline V CDR1 and CDR2: SGHTA, FQGTGA. The CDR3: CASSPSSRDTLYF. CDR3 sequence (DNA): TGTGCCAGCAGCCCCTCGTCGAGGGATACGCTGTATTTT.

The chain employs TRBV6-5 and TRBJ2-5, with 16 bases fitting TRBD2. The V and J ends lost 0 bases and 9 bases, in that order; junction bases with no gene match: 4. Germline V gene data show CDR1 as MNHEY and CDR2 as SVGAGI. The CDR3 length is 16 residues. DNA for the CDR3: TGTGCCAGCAGTTACTCGACGGGACTAGCGGGGGGGGCCCAGTACTTC. This codes for CASSYSTGLAGGAQYF.

The rearrangement uses TRBV5-6 and TRBJ1-1; D remains ambiguous. The CDR3 is made up of 16 amino acids. V was pared by 4 bases and J by 0 bases, with 16 bases between. CDR1 and CDR2 from the germline V gene are SGHDT and YYEEEE. CDR3 DNA: TGTGCCAGCAGCCCCGGCCGGATGTCCCTGAACACTGAAGCTTTCTTT. Amino acid sequence: CASSPGRMSLNTEAFF.

The CDR3 reads CASSLTDDRSSYNSPLHF. In DNA, the CDR3 is TGTGCCAGCAGTCTCACAGACGACAGGAGCTCCTATAATTCACCCCTCCACTTT. This chain uses TRBV28 with TRBJ1-6; the D gene is possibly TRBD1 (6 bases). The CDR3 loop spans 18 amino acids. The V end was cut by 5 bases, the J end by 0 bases, with 17 bases between. Per germline, CDR1 MDHEN and CDR2 SYDVKM.

The chain combines TRBV28 with TRBJ2-2; D is uncertain. The CDR3 is 14 amino acids. The germline V gene encodes CDR1 MDHEN and CDR2 SYDVKM. V lost 6 bases and J lost 4, with 12 bases in between. The CDR3: CASRPGLGTGELFF. DNA of the CDR3: TGTGCCAGCAGACCTGGGTTGGGCACCGGGGAGCTGTTTTTT.

This clonotype was counted many times. This sequence joins TRBV4-3 and TRBJ2-7, with 12 bases fitting TRBD1. Germline V gene lookup returns CDR1 LGHNA and CDR2 YSLEER. This CDR3 is 15 amino acids long. Trimming cost V 1 base and J 6 bases; bases outside gene matches: 4. The CDR3 reads CASSQGGTGGREQYF. Written as DNA, the CDR3 is TGCGCCAGCAGCCAAGGCGGGACAGGGGGCCGCGAGCAGTACTTC.

J is TRBJ1-5 and V is TRBV20-1; D gene uncertain. V shed 5 bases and J shed 2 bases, with 10 bases lying between them. This CDR3 has 13 amino acids. Germline CDR1 reads DFQATT; CDR2 reads SNEGSKA (reference sequence). The CDR3, as DNA: TGCAGTGCTTCAGAGGATGGCAATCAGCCCCAGCATTTT. Translation: CSASEDGNQPQHF.

The rearrangement joins TRBV3-1 to TRBJ2-5; D not resolved. The CDR3 is 12 amino acids. The germline V gene has CDR1 LGHDT and CDR2 YNNKEL (reference sequence). Trimming stripped 2 bases from V and 10 bases from J, with 11 bases between. The chain's CDR3 is CASSQSQTLQYF. Written as DNA, the CDR3 is TGTGCCAGCAGCCAAAGCCAGACGCTCCAGTACTTC.

CDR3 protein: CASSISAGGSYLDDTDTQYF. The DNA for the CDR3 is TGTGCCAGTAGTATTTCGGCGGGGGGATCCTATCTCGATGACACAGATACGCAGTATTTT. The V gene is TRBV19, the J gene TRBJ2-3, with 8 positions matching TRBD2. Germline loops: CDR1 LNHDA, CDR2 SQIVND (reference sequence). With 3 bases clipped from V and 2 bases from J, the junction kept 19 bases outside the gene matches. CDR3 size: 20 residues. The full variable domain, in which reference TRBV19 and TRBJ2-3 provide the parts outside the CDR3, is DGGITQSPKYLFRKEGQNVTLSCEQNLNHDAMYWYRQDPGQGLRLIYYSQIVNDFQKGDIAEGYSVSREKKESFPLTVTSAQKNPTAFYLCASSISAGGSYLDDTDTQYFGPGTRLTVL.

Concerning this clonotype: Since a much larger clone is just one base distant, this may be a read error. The chain joins TRBV27 to TRBJ2-1, with a tentative D call TRBD1 (6 bases). The CDR3 covers 14 residues. Germline assignment: CDR1 MNHEY and CDR2 SMNVEV (reference sequence). The germline V and J ends were trimmed by 4 bases and 10 bases, with 17 bases remaining between them. CDR3 nucleotides: TGTGCCAGCAGTTCGACGGACAGCCCCTACGAGCAGTTCTTC. This translates into CASSSTDSPYEQFF.

This clonotype was detected only a few times. The chain recombines TRBV7-9 with TRBJ2-3, with D tentatively TRBD1 or TRBD2 (6 bases each). There are 14 residues in the CDR3. CDR1 is SEHNR, CDR2 FQNEAQ, per germline (reference sequence). Trimming shortened V by 3 bases and J by 5 bases, and 12 bases separated the two germline ends. The CDR3 bases are TGTGCCAGCAGCTTCCGGGGGCCGGGAGATACGCAGTATTTT. Amino acids: CASSFRGPGDTQYF.

This clonotype was counted a few times. The genes are TRBV24-1 and TRBJ2-3, with 8 positions matching TRBD1. With 3 bases clipped from V and 3 bases from J, the junction kept 4 bases outside the gene matches. The germline V gene encodes CDR1 KGHDR and CDR2 SFDVKD. The CDR3 totals 15 residues. The CDR3 nucleotides are TGTGCCACCAGTGATCGGACAGGGTTTACAGATACGCAGTATTTT. As protein: CATSDRTGFTDTQYF.

The rearrangement joins TRBV12-3 or TRBV12-4 to TRBJ1-1, with D possibly being TRBD1 (5 bases). The V end was cut by 1 base, the J end by 4 bases, with 7 bases between. The CDR3 contains 13 residues. CDR3 in DNA: TGTGCCAGCAGTTTAGACGGGGCCACTGAAGCTTTCTTT. Its translation is CASSLDGATEAFF.

This clonotype was found many times. The chain joins TRBV28 to TRBJ1-4; possibly TRBD1 for D (6 bases). The ends were cut back, 6 bases at V and 5 bases at J, with 22 bases in the middle. CDR3 length: 17 residues. Germline loops: CDR1 MDHEN, CDR2 SYDVKM. CDR3: CASRASGHGLRNEKLFF. CDR3 nucleotides: TGTGCCAGCAGAGCTTCGGGACACGGATTGAGAAATGAAAAACTGTTTTTT.

The chain couples TRBV6-5 to TRBJ1-1; D might be TRBD1 (5 bases). Germline V gives CDR1 MNHEY, CDR2 SVGAGI. The CDR3 contains 14 residues. Trimming pared 5 bases from V and 5 bases from J, leaving 15 bases between. In nucleotides, the CDR3 is TGTGCCAGCAGTCCCGTTGCAGGGCGGACTGAAGCTTTCTTT. Protein: CASSPVAGRTEAFF.

This clonotype was seen ten or more times. The V and J genes are TRBV15 and TRBJ1-4; D is undetermined. Looked up from germline, CDR1 is LNHNV and CDR2 is YYDKDF (reference sequence). V was shortened by 0 bases and J by 6 bases, with 11 bases between the two germline ends. The CDR3 contains 15 residues. The CDR3 DNA sequence: TGTGCCACCAGCAGAGACCCCTCCCGGGATGAAAAACTGTTTTTT. Translated: CATSRDPSRDEKLFF.